The following is a TCR beta chain sequence with its context. This clonotype turned up a few times. Its binding antigen is unknown. No base-level quality is on record; no much larger clone is a single base apart. This sample is drawn from a study of blood T cells in healthy people across ages (dated by TCRdb to 2015 to 2017). For the wider study: In model experiments, roughly one uniquely barcoded TCR beta cDNA molecule per two T cells was captured by template switching. Age-related changes in TCR beta repertoire diversity were measured in the study by deep sequencing normalized with unique cDNA molecular identifiers. Donors were grouped into four age groups: young (average roughly 16 years), middle-aged (39), aged (approximately 58) and long-lived (approximately 78). Donors of different ages were randomly distributed across sequencing lanes to avoid experimental bias. Two additional independent replicas of 1 million unique cDNA reads from the same blood draw were analyzed for two donors (one aged 18 to 30 and one aged 80 or older).

Donors were about 36 systemically healthy Caucasian individuals from Russia aged roughly 6 to 90 years. Each donor gave 8.5 to 10 milliliters of peripheral blood, collected into EDTA-treated Vacutainer tubes. Ficoll-Paque density-gradient centrifugation was used to isolate PBMCs, with at least 7 million per sample. Trizol reagent was used to extract total RNA from the PBMCs, yielding at least 5 micrograms per sample. The percentages of naive CD45RAhigh/CD27high T cells were determined by flow cytometry on a PBMC aliquot from every donor. The investigation overall reported the following: Compared with the aged group, more naive CD4+ T cells, fewer expanded clones and increased TCR diversity were shown by the long-lived group, suggesting age selection. A strong correlation was found between observed TCR beta diversity and the percentage of naive T cells measured by flow cytometry. As age increased, observed TCR beta diversity per million T cells dropped in a roughly linear way, and a significant reduction was already evident by age around 41. Because profiling used bulk unsorted PBMCs, naive and antigen-experienced compartments could not be compared conclusively. Estimates of total diversity from one million sequenced T cells were regarded as lower bounds and underestimates. Donor CMV infection status was unknown, potentially confounding age-related changes in expanded clonotypes.

CDR1 and CDR2, per the germline V gene, are MDHEN and SYDVKM. The CDR3, from cysteine to phenylalanine, totals 14 residues. Just CDR3 DNA is preserved here, 42 bases in frame from base 1. V is pared back by 5 bases and J by 0 bases, with 8 bases lying between the germline termini. The protocol used for the library was 5' RACE. The sequencer listed for this sample is Illumina HiSeq 2500. A second PCR of roughly 7 to 11 cycles was performed with a sample-barcoded 5' primer and a J-beta primer mix. A template-switch 5' adaptor carrying 12 random nucleotides introduced a unique molecular identifier onto each TCR beta cDNA molecule. Each sample yielded at least 2.5 million CDR3-containing paired-end reads. All of the RNA was converted into first-strand cDNA using the Mint cDNA synthesis kit, with a TRBC-specific oligonucleotide serving as the primer. After uracil-DNA glycosylase treatment, a first 18-cycle PCR used universal primers M1SS and BC2_uni_R on all cDNA. Under the source paper's analysis protocol: For normalization, 1 million high-quality reads, each with a distinct molecular identifier, were randomly selected from each sample. Reads sharing molecular identifiers were discarded rather than binned into consensus sequences. MiTCR, set to a Q25 quality threshold and the strictest error-elimination algorithm, was used for CDR3 identification, clonotype clustering and error correction. A nonparametric unseen species model with Euler transformation was used to estimate a lower bound on total TCR beta diversity. Clones were called with MiXCR by TCRdb after fastp trimmed the public reads at Q25, and only in-frame beta chains were retained. Duplicate CDR3 protein sequences are folded into a single record with the most common DNA and genes. TCRdb, rather than the study authors, made the V and J calls. In all, the sample holds approximately 1.5 million distinct CDR3 sequences, and roughly a third of those were seen once. Of the sample, roughly 12% is held by the ten largest clones.

The chain employs TRBV28 and TRBJ1-3; a tentative D call is TRBD1 (5 bases match). The source material was blood. This receptor was taken from a woman between 25 and 40 years old in good health. Read as DNA, the sequence is TGTGCCAGCAGTCCAGGGAACTCTGGAAACACCATATATTTT. Its product reads: CASSPGNSGNTIYF.